The next 21 T cell receptor beta chains were all read from a single sample in a study of blood T cell repertoires in COVID-19. This table comes from immunoSEQ multiplex PCR, and its TCRdb copy is limited to in-frame clones, with some not included. The sample carries around 190,000 clones, more than 60% recorded once. The sequencing sample was made of peripheral blood. The source is a woman between 45 and 60 years old with acute or convalescent COVID-19.

The genes are TRBV19 and TRBJ1-2; weak D call: TRBD1 (6 bases). The ends were cut back, 9 bases at V and 5 bases at J, with 16 bases in the middle. Germline V gives CDR1 LNHDA, CDR2 SQIVND (reference sequence). The CDR3 is 13 residues long. CDR3 nucleotides: TGTGCCAGCGGGGACAATCGCCAATATGGCTACACCTTC. This codes for CASGDNRQYGYTF.

The gene calls are TRBV6-5 and TRBJ2-7; the match to TRBD2 covers 10 bases. Germline V gene sequence: CDR1 MNHEY, CDR2 SVGAGI. The CDR3 is 15 amino acids. The ends lost 0 bases at V and 6 bases at J; junction bases unmatched: 5. The CDR3 sequence: CASSYSASGSGEQYF. The CDR3 coding sequence is TGTGCCAGCAGTTACTCGGCTAGCGGGAGTGGCGAGCAGTACTTC.

This chain uses TRBV7-9 with TRBJ1-2; perhaps TRBD1 as D (5 bases). The germline gives CDR1 SEHNR, CDR2 FQNEAQ (reference sequence). The CDR3 contains 16 residues. Trimming pared 5 bases from V and 2 bases from J, leaving 18 bases between. The CDR3 region has the DNA TGTGCCAGCAGCCCATACACAATGGCAGGGAACTATGGCTACACCTTC. As protein: CASSPYTMAGNYGYTF.

This chain joins TRBV10-2 and TRBJ2-1, with 10 nucleotides matching TRBD2. The ends lost 2 bases at V and 9 bases at J; junction bases unmatched: 10. Germline V lookup: CDR1 WSHSY, CDR2 SAAADI. The CDR3 is 16 amino acids. CDR3 loop: CASSELATSGRSEQFF. In DNA form, the CDR3 reads TGCGCCAGCAGTGAGCTGGCGACTAGCGGGCGAAGTGAGCAGTTCTTC.

Concerning this clone itself: One end of the junction is discordant with germline, which a read error may explain. The chain carries TRBV9 and TRBJ2-1; TRBD2 is a possible D gene (7 bases). This CDR3 region has 11 residues. Germline assignment: CDR1 SGDLS and CDR2 YYNGEE. Here the CDR3 DNA reads TGTGCCAGCGGAGGGGGGGTCCCGCCGGTCTTC. It yields the protein CASGGGVPPVF.

The genes are TRBV4-3 and TRBJ2-2; 10 bases fit TRBD2. Germline V gene data show CDR1 as LGHNA and CDR2 as YSLEER. This CDR3 contains 18 residues. The V and J ends lost 1 base and 2 bases, in that order; junction bases with no gene match: 7. CDR3: CASSQGSSGSVNTGELFF. For the CDR3, the DNA is TGCGCCAGCAGCCAAGGTTCTAGCGGGAGCGTAAACACCGGGGAGCTGTTTTTT.

This chain joins TRBV7-2 and TRBJ2-1, with a weak D call TRBD2 (6 bases). The V gene's germline CDR1 is SGHTA and CDR2 FQGNSA. The CDR3 runs 15 residues. Trimming took 5 bases from V and 5 from J, leaving 16 bases between them. DNA of the CDR3: TGTGCCAGCAGCCCCCACGGGGGATCGGACAATGAGCAGTTCTTC. It translates to CASSPHGGSDNEQFF.

This clone came up a few times. The chain joins TRBV2 to TRBJ2-7, with 9 bases that match TRBD1. CDR3 length: 14 residues. V shed 8 bases, J shed 2 bases, and the junction held 7 bases outside the gene matches. CDR1 SNHLY and CDR2 FYNNEI come from the germline V gene. The CDR3 DNA follows: TGTGCCAGCGGGAGGACAGGGGACCCCTACGAGCAGTACTTC. Encoded protein: CASGRTGDPYEQYF.

This clone was counted a few times. The chain employs TRBV18 and TRBJ1-6; the match to TRBD1 covers 7 bases. CDR1 KGHSH and CDR2 LQKENI come from the germline V gene. The CDR3 contains 14 residues. Losses at the gene ends were 2 bases for V and 9 bases for J; bases not matched to a gene: 4. The CDR3 is CASSPETGSSPLHF. CDR3 bases: TGTGCCAGCTCACCAGAGACAGGGAGTTCACCCCTCCACTTT.

The chain carries TRBV5-1 and TRBJ2-1; 12 nucleotides align to TRBD1. CDR1 SGHRS and CDR2 YFSETQ come from the germline V gene. After removal of 0 bases from V and 7 bases from J, the junction contained 5 bases not matched to a gene. CDR3 length: 16 residues. As DNA, the CDR3 is TGCGCCAGCAGCTTGGAGGGGACAGGGGGCTCGAATGAGCAGTTCTTC. Protein: CASSLEGTGGSNEQFF.

The chain carries TRBV7-2 and TRBJ2-2; 7 bases fit TRBD2. V was clipped by 5 bases and J by 4 bases; unmatched bases: 4. This CDR3 has 14 amino acids. Germline CDR1 is SGHTA and CDR2 is FQGNSA. CDR3 region: CASSQTGGTGELFF. CDR3 coding DNA: TGTGCCAGCAGCCAAACGGGGGGCACCGGGGAGCTGTTTTTT.

The table lists this clone with many counts. The chain combines TRBV4-1 with TRBJ2-2; TRBD2 agrees at 12 bases. Trimming at V came to 3 bases and at J to 1 base, leaving 9 bases not matched to a gene. Germline lookup yields CDR1 MGHRA and CDR2 YSYEKL. The CDR3 is made up of 19 amino acids. This CDR3 reads CASSHPRLAGAENTGELFF. The CDR3 DNA is TGCGCCAGCAGCCACCCGAGACTAGCGGGGGCCGAGAACACCGGGGAGCTGTTTTTT.

The gene calls are TRBV7-2 and TRBJ2-1, with D perhaps matching TRBD2 (5 bases). The ends were cut back, 2 bases at V and 7 bases at J, with 9 bases in the middle. This CDR3 comprises 13 residues. Germline V lookup: CDR1 SGHTA, CDR2 FQGNSA. The CDR3 DNA sequence: TGTGCCAGCAGCTTAAGCCGGGAAAATGAGCAGTTCTTC. Translated, it gives CASSLSRENEQFF.

The chain links TRBV6-9 to TRBJ1-6; 7 positions agree with TRBD1. Germline V lookup: CDR1 MNHGY, CDR2 SVAAGI. V shed 5 bases, J shed 0 bases, and the junction held 7 bases outside the gene matches. The CDR3 length is 17 residues. The CDR3 region is CASSHRGPSSYNSPLHF. In DNA, the CDR3 is TGTGCCAGCAGTCACAGGGGCCCCAGCTCCTATAATTCACCCCTCCACTTT.

This chain connects TRBV28 to TRBJ1-1; D not resolved. Germline V gene data show CDR1 as MDHEN and CDR2 as SYDVKM. The CDR3 is 11 residues long. V gave up 7 bases and J gave up 1 base, with 4 bases separating them. CDR3 sequence: CASTGNTEAFF. In DNA, the CDR3 is TGTGCCAGCACGGGGAACACTGAAGCTTTCTTT.

The V gene is TRBV27, the J gene TRBJ1-6; D is possibly TRBD1 (6 bases). The CDR3 has 15 residues. V dropped 4 bases and J dropped 7 bases, with 14 bases sitting between them. CDR1 is MNHEY and CDR2 is SMNVEV in the germline V gene (reference sequence). The CDR3 reads CASSYTTGANSPLHF. The DNA of the CDR3 is TGTGCCAGCAGTTATACGACAGGAGCCAATTCACCCCTCCACTTT.

V usage is TRBV6-6 and J usage is TRBJ1-2; D gene unclear. V lost 6 bases to trimming and J lost 0 bases, with 8 bases between them. Germline V gene data show CDR1 as MNHNY and CDR2 as SVGAGI (reference sequence). This CDR3 contains 13 residues. CDR3 nucleotide sequence: TGTGCCAGCAGCCCCTCGGCTAACTATGGCTACACCTTC. It yields the protein CASSPSANYGYTF.

This chain joins TRBV5-4 and TRBJ2-7; D is uncertain. Trimming took off 0 bases at V and 2 bases at J, with 9 bases between the two ends. The CDR3 contains 14 residues. Germline lookup yields CDR1 SGHNT and CDR2 YYREEE (reference sequence). CDR3 in amino acids: CASSLDSSTYEQYF. The CDR3 DNA sequence: TGTGCCAGCAGCTTGGATTCGAGTACCTACGAGCAGTACTTC.

The chain couples TRBV9 to TRBJ1-3; no firm D call. Germline-derived CDR1 and CDR2 are SGDLS and YYNGEE. The CDR3 sequence is 15 residues long. The V end was cut by 3 bases, the J end by 0 bases, with 10 bases between. The CDR3 coding sequence is TGTGCCAGCAGCGAAGAGGCAGCCTCTGGAAACACCATATATTTT. Translating it yields CASSEEAASGNTIYF.

The rearrangement uses TRBV10-1 and TRBJ1-1, with 8 bases aligning to TRBD1. The CDR3 is made up of 15 amino acids. J was trimmed by 1 base and V by 5 bases; bases with no gene match: 6. The germline gives CDR1 WNHNN, CDR2 SYGVQD (reference sequence). The CDR3 sequence: CASSQQQGANTEAFF. As DNA, the CDR3 is TGCGCCAGCAGTCAACAGCAGGGGGCGAACACTGAAGCTTTCTTT.

V usage is TRBV28 and J usage is TRBJ1-1, with 9 bases aligning to TRBD1. Germline V gene sequence: CDR1 MDHEN, CDR2 SYDVKM. The V gene end was trimmed by 5 bases and the J gene end by 2 bases; junction bases not matched to a gene: 9. This CDR3 is 16 amino acids long. Written as DNA, the CDR3 is TGTGCCAGCAGTCGCGGGACAGGGATTCTAAACACTGAAGCTTTCTTT. This translates into CASSRGTGILNTEAFF.